A single sample is the source of the 10 T cell receptor beta chains below, sequenced in a study of graft-versus-host responses after intestinal transplantation. Labeling with CFSE marked 200,000 responder cells, which were plated with 200,000 irradiated, violet-dye-labeled stimulator cells. Using immunoSEQ multiplex PCR, the repertoire was profiled, and TCRdb retains in-frame clones only, with some absent. The sample carries about 2,200 clones, less than 30% recorded once. The sequencing here drew on alloreactive CD8+ T cells from a mixed lymphocyte reaction culture, taken before transplantation. Documented subset: CFSE-low proliferating T cells sorted from roughly 6-day pre-transplant mixed lymphocyte reaction (GvH or HvG direction). The receptors stem from a human patient who was an organ donor for intestinal transplantation.

This clone was seen a handful of times. This chain uses TRBV28 with TRBJ1-5; D gene uncertain. V was clipped by 7 bases and J by 7 bases, with 14 bases between them. CDR1 is MDHEN and CDR2 is SYDVKM in the germline V gene. The CDR3 covers 13 residues. DNA of the CDR3: TGTGCCAGCACTATTTGGTGGGAGCAGCCCCAGCATTTT. This sequence encodes CASTIWWEQPQHF.

This clone was observed a handful of times. The V and J genes are TRBV5-1 and TRBJ2-3, with a possible D match to TRBD1 (6 bases). V lost 4 bases, J lost 2 bases, and 20 bases lay in between. CDR3 size: 17 residues. Germline CDR1 is SGHRS and CDR2 is YFSETQ. In nucleotides, the CDR3 is TGCGCCAGCAGCCCCCCTATGTGGGACAACCCCACAGATACGCAGTATTTT. This gives the protein CASSPPMWDNPTDTQYF.

This chain links TRBV20-1 with TRBJ2-3; D call uncertain. The V gene lost 7 bases and the J gene lost 3 bases, with 5 bases spanning the gap. Per germline, CDR1 DFQATT and CDR2 SNEGSKA (reference sequence). This CDR3 is built from 10 residues. The CDR3 DNA is TGCAGTGGCCGGACAGATACGCAGTATTTT. Residues: CSGRTDTQYF.

V usage is TRBV5-5 and J usage is TRBJ1-2, with TRBD1 matching over 8 bases. Germline CDR1 and CDR2: SGHKS and YYEKEE (reference sequence). The CDR3 sequence is 15 residues long. J lost 3 bases, V lost 4 bases, and 8 bases had no gene match. The CDR3 is CASSGGQGEYYGYTF. The CDR3 bases are TGTGCCAGCAGCGGCGGACAGGGCGAGTACTATGGCTACACCTTC.

The chain combines TRBV19 with TRBJ1-2; D unclear. V was cut by 3 bases and J by 1 base, with 6 bases left in between. The CDR3 runs to 13 residues. Per the germline V gene, CDR1 is LNHDA and CDR2 is SQIVND (reference sequence). CDR3 DNA sequence: TGTGCCAGTAGTATTGTCTTTAACTATGGCTACACCTTC. This encodes CASSIVFNYGYTF.

This clone was found a few times. This chain joins TRBV19 and TRBJ2-1; 9 nucleotides align to TRBD2. V lost 7 bases to trimming and J lost 0 bases; unmatched junction nucleotides: 4. This CDR3 has 15 residues. From germline, CDR1 is LNHDA and CDR2 SQIVND (reference sequence). The CDR3 sequence is CASIFSGGSYNEQFF. The CDR3 DNA reads as TGTGCCAGTATTTTTAGCGGGGGCTCCTACAATGAGCAGTTCTTC.

CDR3 amino acids: CASSQVRGGTYEQYF. CDR3 nucleotide sequence: TGCGCCAGCAGCCAAGTAAGGGGAGGGACCTACGAGCAGTACTTC. This chain connects TRBV4-3 to TRBJ2-7, with 7 bases matching TRBD2. J was trimmed by 2 bases and V by 1 base; bases with no gene match: 5. The length of the CDR3 is 15 residues. The V gene's germline CDR1 is LGHNA and CDR2 YSLEER.

The chain links TRBV10-1 to TRBJ1-6; 7 bases match TRBD1. With V trimmed by 3 bases and J by 6 bases, 14 bases remained unmatched. Germline assignment: CDR1 WNHNN and CDR2 SYGVQD (reference sequence). This CDR3 is 18 amino acids long. In DNA form, the CDR3 reads TGCGCCAGCAGTGAAGGGGGCAGGGGTTGTATCGGTAATTCACCCCTCCACTTT. It yields the protein CASSEGGRGCIGNSPLHF.

This clone is judged large. CDR3 sequence: CASSPTTGGYGYTF. CDR3 nucleotides: TGCGCCAGCAGCCCGACGACAGGGGGTTATGGCTACACCTTC. V and J are TRBV4-1 and TRBJ1-2; 9 nucleotides line up with TRBD1. The length of the CDR3 is 14 residues. CDR1 is MGHRA, CDR2 YSYEKL, per germline. The ends lost 4 bases at V and 5 bases at J; junction bases unmatched: 5.

V gene TRBV7-9 combines with J gene TRBJ2-7, with D perhaps TRBD2 (5 bases). The CDR3 is made up of 14 amino acids. From germline, CDR1 is SEHNR and CDR2 FQNEAQ (reference sequence). V dropped 5 bases and J dropped 2 bases, with 13 bases sitting between them. The CDR3, as DNA: TGTGCCAGCAGCCCCGACTCGGGGACCTACGAGCAGTACTTC. Protein product: CASSPDSGTYEQYF.